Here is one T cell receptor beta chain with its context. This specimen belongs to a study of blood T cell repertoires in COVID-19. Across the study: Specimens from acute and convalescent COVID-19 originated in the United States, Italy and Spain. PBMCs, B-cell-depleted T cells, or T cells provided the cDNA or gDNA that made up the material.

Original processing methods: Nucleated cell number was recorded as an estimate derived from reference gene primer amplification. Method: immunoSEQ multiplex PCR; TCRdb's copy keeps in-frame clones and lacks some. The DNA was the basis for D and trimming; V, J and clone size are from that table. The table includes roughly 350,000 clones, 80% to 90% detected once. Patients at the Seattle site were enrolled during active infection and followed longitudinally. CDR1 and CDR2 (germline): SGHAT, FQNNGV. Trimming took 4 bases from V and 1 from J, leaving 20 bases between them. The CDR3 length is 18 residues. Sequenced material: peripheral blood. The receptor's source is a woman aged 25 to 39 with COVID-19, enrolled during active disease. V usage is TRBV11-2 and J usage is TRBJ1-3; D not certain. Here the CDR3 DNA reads TGTGCCAGCAGCTCGATCGGGAGTCCAGTGCTTTCTGGAAACACCATATATTTT. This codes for CASSSIGSPVLSGNTIYF.